This T cell receptor beta chain was recorded in a study of blood T cell repertoires in COVID-19. The overall study: T cells, B-cell-depleted T cells, or PBMCs supplied cDNA or gDNA.

Original methodology: Reference gene primer amplification gave estimated nucleated cell counts. The assay was immunoSEQ multiplex PCR, and TCRdb's table has in-frame clones only and misses some. V and J calls and clone size are given by that table; D and trimming were obtained from the DNA. The sample consists of 200,000 to 250,000 clones, nearly 90% of them appearing once. CDR3 length: 15 amino acids. V dropped 0 bases and J dropped 4 bases, with 13 bases sitting between them. CDR1 and CDR2 from the germline V gene are SGHRS and YFSETQ. Those enrolled, adults aged 18 to 89 years, came from 20 to 25 US areas. Assignment of participants to cohorts was predicated upon participant-reported clinical history.

The clonotype was recovered from a man aged 30 to 39 who had recovered from COVID-19. Sequencing used PBMCs or T cells enriched from blood (not recorded which). The chain uses TRBV5-1 and TRBJ1-2, with D uncertain. Written as DNA, the CDR3 is TGCGCCAGCAGCTTGGACCGGGGTGGCTCCTATGGCTACACCTTC. Residues: CASSLDRGGSYGYTF. The full variable domain, rest sourced from reference TRBV5-1 and TRBJ1-2, is KAGVTQTPRYLIKTRGQQVTLSCSPISGHRSVSWYQQTPGQGLQFLFEYFSETQRNKGNFPGRFSGRQFSNSRSEMNVSTLELGDSALYLCASSLDRGGSYGYTFGSGTRLTVV.